The 16 T cell receptor beta chains presented below share a single source sample, sequenced in a study of T cell responses to AZD1222 COVID-19 vaccine. Assay: immunoSEQ multiplex PCR; the TCRdb copy retains only in-frame clones and omits some. The table has around 25,000 clones, about nine tenths seen once; the top ten hold 34%. The input for sequencing was peripheral blood, taken 28 days after the second AZD1222 dose. Receptors were obtained from an adult who received the AZD1222 COVID-19 vaccine.

The chain couples TRBV5-1 to TRBJ2-1; D gene ambiguous. This CDR3 contains 15 residues. Deletions cut 0 bases from V and 0 bases from J, with 7 bases between. Germline V gives CDR1 SGHRS, CDR2 YFSETQ. CDR3 region: CASSLVAYSYNEQFF. The CDR3 DNA reads as TGCGCCAGCAGCTTGGTTGCCTACTCCTACAATGAGCAGTTCTTC.

The V gene is TRBV12-3 or TRBV12-4, the J gene TRBJ1-2; 8 nucleotides align to TRBD1. V shed 5 bases, J shed 3 bases, and the junction held 2 bases outside the gene matches. The length of the CDR3 is 13 residues. The CDR3 here is CASSQGAYYGYTF. In DNA, the CDR3 is TGTGCCAGCAGTCAGGGGGCTTACTATGGCTACACCTTC.

The CDR3 DNA reads TGTGCCAGCAGCCTTACGGACAGAAGGTACAATGAGCAGTTCTTC. Protein product: CASSLTDRRYNEQFF. The rearrangement links TRBV5-5 to TRBJ2-1, with D possibly matching TRBD1 (6 bases). Trimming left V 4 bases short and J 4 bases short, with 15 bases between. The CDR3 length is 15 residues. The germline V gene encodes CDR1 SGHKS and CDR2 YYEKEE (reference sequence).

The chain recombines TRBV7-2 with TRBJ1-2, with TRBD1 identical over 10 bases. The CDR3 runs to 15 residues. Per the germline V gene, CDR1 is SGHTA and CDR2 is FQGNSA. The junction had 11 bases not matched to a gene; V was cut back by 5 bases and J by 8 bases. CDR3 nucleotides: TGTGCCAGCAGCGCAGTTCGACAGGGGGCAGGCGGCTACACCTTC. It codes for CASSAVRQGAGGYTF.

Regarding this clone: Other DNA sequences from this sample encode an identical CDR3 as well. V is TRBV4-3 and J is TRBJ1-2; D is perhaps TRBD1 (6 bases). The CDR3 contains 16 residues. Between the trimmed V and J ends, which lost 1 base and 2 bases, there was a span of 14 bases. The germline CDR1 and CDR2 sequences are LGHNA and YSLEER. CDR3 DNA: TGCGCCAGCAGCCAAGCTCCCGGACAGACAAACTATGGCTACACCTTC. It translates to CASSQAPGQTNYGYTF.

The chain has TRBV24-1 and TRBJ2-2; 8 bases match TRBD1. Germline V gene lookup returns CDR1 KGHDR and CDR2 SFDVKD. Trimming cost V 3 bases and J 3 bases; bases outside gene matches: 2. The CDR3 has 15 amino acids. This CDR3 is CATSDRGQDTGELFF. The CDR3 bases are TGTGCCACCAGTGATAGGGGACAGGACACCGGGGAGCTGTTTTTT.

This chain joins TRBV28 and TRBJ1-5; 7 bases match TRBD1. Germline V gene sequence: CDR1 MDHEN, CDR2 SYDVKM. V shed 5 bases and J 3 bases; nucleotides not matched to a gene: 7. This CDR3 spans 15 amino acids. The CDR3 sequence: CASSKRQGNNQPQHF. CDR3 in DNA: TGTGCCAGCAGTAAACGACAGGGAAACAATCAGCCCCAGCATTTT.

The chain couples TRBV28 to TRBJ2-2, with TRBD2 identical over 9 bases. J lost 7 bases, V lost 7 bases, and 7 bases had no gene match. The CDR3 runs to 14 residues. CDR1 MDHEN and CDR2 SYDVKM come from the germline V gene. The CDR3 protein is CASTLSGSLGELFF. The CDR3 DNA reads as TGTGCCAGCACCCTTAGCGGGAGTCTCGGGGAGCTGTTTTTT.

The chain uses TRBV7-9 and TRBJ1-6; D remains ambiguous. Germline lookup yields CDR1 SEHNR and CDR2 FQNEAQ (reference sequence). The V end was cut by 0 bases, the J end by 7 bases, with 10 bases between. The CDR3 loop spans 15 amino acids. CDR3 nucleotide sequence: TGTGCCAGCAGCTTAGCCTCAGGTGTAAATTCACCCCTCCACTTT. Translation gives CASSLASGVNSPLHF.

V usage is TRBV27 and J usage is TRBJ2-7; the match to TRBD1 covers 7 bases. Per germline, CDR1 MNHEY and CDR2 SMNVEV (reference sequence). The CDR3 length is 15 residues. With 3 bases clipped from V and 2 bases from J, the junction kept 7 bases outside the gene matches. The CDR3 protein is CASSFRDSVAYEQYF. CDR3 nucleotide sequence: TGTGCCAGCAGTTTTAGGGACAGCGTAGCCTACGAGCAGTACTTC.

The chain is built from TRBV7-9 and TRBJ2-7, with TRBD2 as a possible D gene (6 bases). Trimming took 1 base from V and 7 from J, leaving 8 bases between them. The CDR3 has 12 amino acids. Germline values: CDR1 SEHNR, CDR2 FQNEAQ (reference sequence). The CDR3 region is CASSLEGGEQYF. Written as DNA, the CDR3 is TGTGCCAGCAGCTTAGAAGGAGGGGAGCAGTACTTC.

This chain links TRBV28 with TRBJ2-7; possible D gene TRBD2, 6 bases. V was trimmed by 1 base and J by 5 bases, leaving 9 bases between them. Germline V CDR1 and CDR2: MDHEN, SYDVKM. This CDR3 region has 13 residues. CDR3 protein: CASSLSAGNEQYF. CDR3 bases: TGTGCCAGCAGTTTATCAGCGGGTAACGAGCAGTACTTC.

This clone is a singleton in its sample. The gene calls are TRBV28 and TRBJ2-7; perhaps D is TRBD1 or TRBD2 (5 bases each). The germline CDR1 and CDR2 sequences are MDHEN and SYDVKM. This CDR3 region has 15 residues. V lost 3 bases and J 1 base, leaving 13 bases between the germline ends. CDR3 DNA sequence: TGTGCCAGCAGTTTGGCCGGGACGGGTTCCTACGAGCAGTACTTC. Its translation: CASSLAGTGSYEQYF.

The gene calls are TRBV3-1 (or the pseudogene TRBV3-2) and TRBJ1-5; D is ambiguous. The ends were cut back, 6 bases at V and 1 base at J, with 4 bases in the middle. This CDR3 is 12 amino acids long. Per the germline V gene, CDR1 is LGHDT and CDR2 is YNNKEL (reference sequence). This chain's CDR3 is CASSQSNQPQHF. The CDR3 bases are TGTGCCAGCAGTCAAAGCAATCAGCCCCAGCATTTT.

V usage is TRBV6-2 or TRBV6-3 and J usage is TRBJ1-5; no definite D call. Per the germline V gene, CDR1 is MNHEY and CDR2 is SVGEGT. V was shortened by 2 bases and J by 6 bases, with 8 bases between the two germline ends. The CDR3 is made up of 13 amino acids. The CDR3 coding sequence is TGTGCCAGCAGTTACAGGGAGCCTCAGCCCCAGCATTTT. Amino acids: CASSYREPQPQHF.

J is TRBJ2-7 and V is TRBV10-3; D uncertain. This CDR3 has 11 amino acids. V was cut by 5 bases and J by 4 bases, with 6 bases left in between. Germline-derived CDR1 and CDR2 are ENHRY and SYGVKD. The CDR3 nucleotides read TGTGCCATCAGTACCCAATACGAGCAGTACTTC. Translation gives CAISTQYEQYF.